A selection of T cell receptor beta chains follows, all from one sample in a study of CD8+CD57+ T cells in acquired aplastic anemia. Each CDR3 protein is one row after TCRdb ran MiXCR on the reads. This table holds about 180,000 distinct CDR3 sequences, 46% found once. Sequenced input: sorted CD4+, CD8+, or CD8+CD57+ T cells (not recorded which) from PBMCs. Source of these receptors: a human donor in good health. Both conserved end residues are part of each CDR3. D genes are given only for firm matches. Rows give clone size only sometimes, using once, few, many, or a class for an expanded clone.

d_gene	j_gene	abundance	v_gene	CDR3aa	CDR3nt
NA	TRBJ2-3	many	TRBV4-2	CASSLDSPDTQYF	TGTGCCAGCAGCCTAGACAGTCCAGATACGCAGTATTTT
NA	TRBJ2-1	NA	TRBV4-3	CASSQFPGEQFF	TGCGCCAGCAGCCAATTTCCCGGGGAGCAGTTCTTC
TRBD2	TRBJ2-5	many	TRBV20-1	CSARNPAGVGETQYF	TGCAGTGCTAGGAATCCAGCGGGAGTTGGGGAGACCCAGTACTTC
NA	TRBJ1-1	NA	TRBV29-1	CSVEGRVNTEAFF	TGCAGCGTTGAGGGGAGGGTGAACACTGAAGCTTTCTTT
NA	TRBJ1-1	many	TRBV5-8	CASSTPGHMNTEAFF	TGTGCCAGCAGCACCCCCGGGCACATGAACACTGAAGCTTTCTTT
NA	TRBJ1-2	once	TRBV7-9	CASSEDARGGYTF	TGTGCCAGCAGCGAGGACGCCCGGGGTGGCTACACCTTC
NA	TRBJ2-5	NA	TRBV7-8	CASSLWGTPQETQYF	TGTGCCAGCAGCTTATGGGGGACCCCACAAGAGACCCAGTACTTC
TRBD2	TRBJ2-5	many	TRBV5-1	CASSLATSSGTETQYF	TGCGCCAGCAGCTTGGCCACGTCTAGCGGGACGGAGACCCAGTACTTC
NA	TRBJ2-7	NA	TRBV10-3	CAIKGISATGTGSYEQYF	TGTGCCATCAAAGGCATTTCGGCCACCGGGACGGGGTCCTACGAGCAGTACTTC
NA	TRBJ1-1	NA	TRBV7-2	CASSPLGDTEAFF	TGTGCCAGCAGTCCCCTCGGGGACACTGAAGCTTTCTTT
NA	TRBJ2-1	many	TRBV4-2	CASSQEMLTMYNEQFF	TGTGCCAGCAGCCAAGAAATGCTGACTATGTACAATGAGCAGTTCTTC
TRBD2	TRBJ2-5	NA	TRBV6-5	CASSYQRYSGRQQETQYF	TGTGCCAGCAGCTACCAGCGGTATAGCGGGAGGCAACAAGAGACCCAGTACTTC
NA	TRBJ2-7	NA	TRBV2	CAIAYRSSYEQYF	TGTGCCATCGCTTACAGGAGCTCCTACGAGCAGTACTTC
NA	TRBJ2-5	NA	TRBV20-1	CSARARVVGDRETQYF	TGCAGTGCTAGAGCACGGGTAGTGGGGGATAGAGAGACCCAGTACTTC
TRBD2	TRBJ2-5	few	TRBV2	CASSPRGGAVLQETQYF	TGTGCCAGCAGTCCTCGGGGAGGGGCAGTATTACAAGAGACCCAGTACTTC
NA	TRBJ1-1	many	TRBV7-8	CASSLEGRNTEAFF	TGTGCCAGCAGCTTAGAAGGGCGGAACACTGAAGCTTTCTTT
NA	TRBJ1-2	NA	TRBV19	CASSSQGVGYTF	TGTGCCAGTAGTTCCCAGGGAGTTGGCTACACCTTC
NA	TRBJ2-6	many	TRBV7-3	CASSLAFPGVLTF	TGTGCCAGCAGCTTAGCTTTTCCAGGCGTCCTGACTTTC
NA	TRBJ1-6	many	TRBV6-5	CASRYEGSNSPLHF	TGTGCCAGCAGATACGAGGGATCTAATTCACCCCTCCACTTT
TRBD1	TRBJ1-2	many	TRBV24-1	CATSDWKGSTGTGRNGYTF	TGTGCCACCAGTGATTGGAAGGGGTCGACCGGGACAGGGAGGAACGGCTACACCTTC